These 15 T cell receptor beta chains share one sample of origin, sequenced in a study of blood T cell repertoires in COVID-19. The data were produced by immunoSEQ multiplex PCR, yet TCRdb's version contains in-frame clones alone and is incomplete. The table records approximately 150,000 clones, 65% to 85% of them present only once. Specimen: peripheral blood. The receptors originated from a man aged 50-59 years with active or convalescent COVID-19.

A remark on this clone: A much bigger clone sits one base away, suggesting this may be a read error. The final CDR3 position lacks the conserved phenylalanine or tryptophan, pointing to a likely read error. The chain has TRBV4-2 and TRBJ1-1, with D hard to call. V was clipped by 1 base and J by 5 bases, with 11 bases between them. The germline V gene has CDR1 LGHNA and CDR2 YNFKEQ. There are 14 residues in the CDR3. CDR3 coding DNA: TGTGCCAGCAGCCAAGGTCGAAGTGCGACTGAAGCTTTCCTT. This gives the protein CASSQGRSATEAFL.

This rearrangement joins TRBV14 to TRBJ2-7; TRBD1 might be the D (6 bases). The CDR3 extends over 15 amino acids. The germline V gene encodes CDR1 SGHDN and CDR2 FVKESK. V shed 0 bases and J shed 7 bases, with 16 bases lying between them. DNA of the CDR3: TGTGCCAGCAGCCAAGATTTGAACAGGGTAGGAGAGCAGTACTTC. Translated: CASSQDLNRVGEQYF. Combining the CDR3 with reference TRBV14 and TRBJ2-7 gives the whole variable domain EAGVTQFPSHSVIEKGQTVTLRCDPISGHDNLYWYRRVMGKEIKFLLHFVKESKQDESGMPNNRFLAERTGGTYSTLKVQPAELEDSGVYFCASSQDLNRVGEQYFGPGTRLTVT.

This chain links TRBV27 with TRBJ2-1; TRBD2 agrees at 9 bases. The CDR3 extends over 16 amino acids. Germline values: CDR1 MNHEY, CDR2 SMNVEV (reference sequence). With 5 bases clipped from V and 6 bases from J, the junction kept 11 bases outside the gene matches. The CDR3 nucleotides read TGTGCCAGCAGTCCCGTGAGGCTAGCGGGGTTCAATGAGCAGTTCTTC. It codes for CASSPVRLAGFNEQFF.

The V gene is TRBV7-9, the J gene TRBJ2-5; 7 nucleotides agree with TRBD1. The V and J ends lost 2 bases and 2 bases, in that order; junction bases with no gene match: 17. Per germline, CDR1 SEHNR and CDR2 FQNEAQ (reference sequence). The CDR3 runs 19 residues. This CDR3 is CASSLSHLGGTDVQETQYF. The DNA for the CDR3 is TGTGCCAGCAGCTTATCCCACCTGGGTGGGACAGACGTGCAAGAGACCCAGTACTTC.

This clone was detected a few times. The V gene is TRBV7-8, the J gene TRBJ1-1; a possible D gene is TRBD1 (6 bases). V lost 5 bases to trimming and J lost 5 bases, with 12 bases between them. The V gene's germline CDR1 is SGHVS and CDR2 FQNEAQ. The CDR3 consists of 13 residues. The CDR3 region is CASSPRGGTEAFF. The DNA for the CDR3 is TGTGCCAGCAGCCCAAGGGGGGGTACTGAAGCTTTCTTT.

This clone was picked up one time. The CDR3 DNA follows: TGTGCCAGCAGCTGGGGACTATTTAAAGAGACCCAGTACTTC. Translated, it gives CASSWGLFKETQYF. The chain is built from TRBV5-8 and TRBJ2-5, with 7 positions matching TRBD2. Germline CDR1 is SGHTS and CDR2 is YDEGEE. The CDR3 totals 14 residues. V lost 3 bases, J lost 3 bases, and 5 bases stayed unmatched.

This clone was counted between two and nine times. The CDR3 protein is CASSLRGGAVHEQFF. In DNA form, the CDR3 reads TGTGCCAGCAGTTTAAGGGGGGGCGCGGTCCATGAGCAGTTCTTC. The chain employs TRBV28 and TRBJ2-1; possibly TRBD2 for D (7 bases). The CDR3 contains 15 residues. Trimming cost V 2 bases and J 8 bases, with 16 bases left between them. Germline V gene sequence: CDR1 MDHEN, CDR2 SYDVKM.

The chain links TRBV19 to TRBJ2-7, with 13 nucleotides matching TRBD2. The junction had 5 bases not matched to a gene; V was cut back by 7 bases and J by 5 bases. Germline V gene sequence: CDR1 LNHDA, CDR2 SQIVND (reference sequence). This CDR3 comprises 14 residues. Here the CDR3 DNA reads TGTGCCAGTATTTCGACTAGCGGGAGGAACGAGCAGTACTTC. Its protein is CASISTSGRNEQYF.

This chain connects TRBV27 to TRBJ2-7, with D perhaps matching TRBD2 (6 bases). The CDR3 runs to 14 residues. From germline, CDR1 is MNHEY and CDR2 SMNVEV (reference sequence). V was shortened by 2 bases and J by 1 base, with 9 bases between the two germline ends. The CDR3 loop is CASSLGTSSYEQYF. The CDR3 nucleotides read TGTGCCAGCAGTTTAGGGACTTCGTCCTACGAGCAGTACTTC.

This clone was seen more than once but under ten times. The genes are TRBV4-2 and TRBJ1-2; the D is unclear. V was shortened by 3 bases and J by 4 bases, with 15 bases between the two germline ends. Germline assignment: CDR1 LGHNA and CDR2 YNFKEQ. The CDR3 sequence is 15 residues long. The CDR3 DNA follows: TGTGCCAGCAGCCAGGGAGAACAGAATTCCTATGGCTACACCTTC. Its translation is CASSQGEQNSYGYTF.

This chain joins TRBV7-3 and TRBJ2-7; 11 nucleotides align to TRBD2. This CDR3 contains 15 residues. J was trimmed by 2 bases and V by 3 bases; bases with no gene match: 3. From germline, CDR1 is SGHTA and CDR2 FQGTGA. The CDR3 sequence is CASSLEGLAAYEQYF. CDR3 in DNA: TGTGCCAGCAGCTTGGAGGGACTAGCGGCCTACGAGCAGTACTTC.

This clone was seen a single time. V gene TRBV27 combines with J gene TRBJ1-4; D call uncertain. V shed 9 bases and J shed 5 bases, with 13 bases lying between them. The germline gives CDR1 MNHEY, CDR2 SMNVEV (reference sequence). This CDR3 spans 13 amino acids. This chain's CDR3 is CASSNRENEKLFF. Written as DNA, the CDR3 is TGTGCCAGTTCCAACCGGGAGAATGAAAAACTGTTTTTT.

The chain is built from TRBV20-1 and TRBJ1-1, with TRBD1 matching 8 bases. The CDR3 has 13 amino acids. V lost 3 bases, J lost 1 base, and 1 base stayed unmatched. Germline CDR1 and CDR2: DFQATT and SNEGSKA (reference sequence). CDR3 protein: CSASDRGNTEAFF. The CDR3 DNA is TGCAGTGCTAGTGACAGGGGGAACACTGAAGCTTTCTTT.

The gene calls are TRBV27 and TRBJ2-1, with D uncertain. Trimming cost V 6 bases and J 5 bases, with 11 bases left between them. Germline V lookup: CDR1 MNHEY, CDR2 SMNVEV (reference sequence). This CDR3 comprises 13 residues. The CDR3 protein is CASRLSINNEQFF. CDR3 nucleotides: TGTGCCAGCAGGCTATCAATTAACAATGAGCAGTTCTTC.

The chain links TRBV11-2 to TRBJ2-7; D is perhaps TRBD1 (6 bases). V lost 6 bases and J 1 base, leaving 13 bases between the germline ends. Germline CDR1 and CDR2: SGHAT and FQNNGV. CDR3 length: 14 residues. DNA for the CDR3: TGTGCCAGCAGTTCTACAGGGACGTCCTACGAGCAGTACTTC. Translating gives CASSSTGTSYEQYF.